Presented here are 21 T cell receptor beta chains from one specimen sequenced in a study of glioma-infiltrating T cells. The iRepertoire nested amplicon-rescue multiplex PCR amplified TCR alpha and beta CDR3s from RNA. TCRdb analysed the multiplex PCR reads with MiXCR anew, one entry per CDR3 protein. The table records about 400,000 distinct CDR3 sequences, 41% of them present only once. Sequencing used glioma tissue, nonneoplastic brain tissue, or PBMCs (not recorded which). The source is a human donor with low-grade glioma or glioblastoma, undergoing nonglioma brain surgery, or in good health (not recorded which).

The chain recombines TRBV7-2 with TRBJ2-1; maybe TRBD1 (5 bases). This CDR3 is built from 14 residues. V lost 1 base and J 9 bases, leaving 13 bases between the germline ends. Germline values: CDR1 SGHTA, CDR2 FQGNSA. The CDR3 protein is CASSLDGRGAEQFF. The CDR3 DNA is TGTGCCAGCAGCTTAGATGGCCGTGGGGCTGAGCAGTTCTTC.

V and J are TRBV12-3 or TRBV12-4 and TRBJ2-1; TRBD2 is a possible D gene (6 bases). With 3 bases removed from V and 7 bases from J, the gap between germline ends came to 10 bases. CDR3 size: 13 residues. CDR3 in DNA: TGTGCCAGCAGTTTGTTGCGGGGTAATGAGCAGTTCTTC. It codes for CASSLLRGNEQFF.

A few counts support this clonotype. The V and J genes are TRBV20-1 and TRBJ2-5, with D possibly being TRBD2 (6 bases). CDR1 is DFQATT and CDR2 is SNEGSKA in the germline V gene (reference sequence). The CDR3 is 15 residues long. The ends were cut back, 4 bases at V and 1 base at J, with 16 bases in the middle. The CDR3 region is CSANVGGPLQETQYF. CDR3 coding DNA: TGCAGTGCTAACGTGGGGGGACCCCTCCAAGAGACCCAGTACTTC.

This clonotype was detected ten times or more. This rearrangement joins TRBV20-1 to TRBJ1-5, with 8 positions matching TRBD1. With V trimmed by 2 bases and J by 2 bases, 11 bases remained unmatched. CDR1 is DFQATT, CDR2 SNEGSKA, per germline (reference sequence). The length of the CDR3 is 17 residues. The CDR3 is CSARRPGDRLGNQPQHF. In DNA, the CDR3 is TGCAGTGCTAGACGACCAGGGGACAGGCTTGGCAATCAGCCCCAGCATTTT.

CDR3 sequence: CASSDGTAFNEKLFF. The CDR3 bases are TGTGCCAGCAGTGACGGGACAGCCTTTAATGAAAAACTGTTTTTT. V and J are TRBV28 and TRBJ1-4; 7 nucleotides align to TRBD1. The CDR3 is 15 residues long. Germline CDR1 MDHEN, CDR2 SYDVKM. Germline trimming cut 5 bases from V and 4 bases from J; bases unmatched to any gene: 7. Based on the CDR3 plus reference TRBV28 and TRBJ1-4, the full variable domain is DVKVTQSSRYLVKRTGEKVFLECVQDMDHENMFWYRQDPGLGLRLIYFSYDVKMKEKGDIPEGYSVSREKKERFSLILESASTNQTSMYLCASSDGTAFNEKLFFGSGTQLSVL.

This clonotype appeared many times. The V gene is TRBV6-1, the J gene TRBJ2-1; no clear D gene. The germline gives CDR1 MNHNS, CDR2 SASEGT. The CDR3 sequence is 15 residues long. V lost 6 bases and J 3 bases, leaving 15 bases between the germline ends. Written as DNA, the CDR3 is TGTGCCAGCAGCCCCCGACAAAACCTCTACAATGAGCAGTTCTTC. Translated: CASSPRQNLYNEQFF.

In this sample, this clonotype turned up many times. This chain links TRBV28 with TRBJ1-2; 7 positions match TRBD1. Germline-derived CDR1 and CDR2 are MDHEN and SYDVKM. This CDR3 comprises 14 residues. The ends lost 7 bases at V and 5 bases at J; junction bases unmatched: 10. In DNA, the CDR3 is TGTGCCAGCAAAACCGACAGGGTCCCGTATGGCTACACCTTC. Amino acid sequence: CASKTDRVPYGYTF.

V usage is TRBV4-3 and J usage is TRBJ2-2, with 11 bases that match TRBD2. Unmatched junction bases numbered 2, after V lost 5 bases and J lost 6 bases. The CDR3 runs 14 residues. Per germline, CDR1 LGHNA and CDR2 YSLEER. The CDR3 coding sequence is TGCGCCAGCAGCATACTAGCGGGAGCCGGGGAGCTGTTTTTT. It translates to CASSILAGAGELFF.

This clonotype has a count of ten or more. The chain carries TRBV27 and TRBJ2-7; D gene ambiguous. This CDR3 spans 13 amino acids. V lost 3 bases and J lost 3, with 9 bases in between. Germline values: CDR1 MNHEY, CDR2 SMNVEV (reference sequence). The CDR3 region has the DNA TGTGCCAGCAGTTTCTTGCTGAACTACGAGCAGTACTTC. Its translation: CASSFLLNYEQYF.

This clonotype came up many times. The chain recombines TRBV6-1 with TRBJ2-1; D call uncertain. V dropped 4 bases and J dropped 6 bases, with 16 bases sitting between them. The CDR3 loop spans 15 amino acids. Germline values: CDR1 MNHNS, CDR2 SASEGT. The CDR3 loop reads CASSGQSAARNEQFF. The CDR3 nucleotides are TGTGCCAGCAGTGGGCAATCGGCAGCTCGCAATGAGCAGTTCTTC.

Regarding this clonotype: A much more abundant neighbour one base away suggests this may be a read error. The DNA for the CDR3 is TGTGCCAGCAGTTTGCTGGATTGGCCCACCGGGGAGCTGTTTTTT. This sequence encodes CASSLLDWPTGELFF. The rearrangement uses TRBV28 and TRBJ2-2; D gene ambiguous. The germline V and J ends were trimmed by 3 bases and 4 bases, with 12 bases remaining between them. Germline V CDR1 and CDR2: MDHEN, SYDVKM. The CDR3 is 15 residues long.

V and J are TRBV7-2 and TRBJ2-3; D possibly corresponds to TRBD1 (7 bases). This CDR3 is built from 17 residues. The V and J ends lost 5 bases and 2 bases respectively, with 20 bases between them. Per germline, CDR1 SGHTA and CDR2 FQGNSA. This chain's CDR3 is CASSGRGPSETTDTQYF. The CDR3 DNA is TGTGCCAGCAGCGGAAGGGGGCCTAGCGAGACCACAGATACGCAGTATTTT.

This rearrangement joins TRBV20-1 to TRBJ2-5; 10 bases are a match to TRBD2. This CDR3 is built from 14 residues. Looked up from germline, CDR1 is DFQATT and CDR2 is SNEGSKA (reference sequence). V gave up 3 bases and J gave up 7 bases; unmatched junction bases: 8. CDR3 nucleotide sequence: TGCAGTGCTAGCGAACTAGCGGGAAGGGGGACCCAGTACTTC. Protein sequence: CSASELAGRGTQYF.

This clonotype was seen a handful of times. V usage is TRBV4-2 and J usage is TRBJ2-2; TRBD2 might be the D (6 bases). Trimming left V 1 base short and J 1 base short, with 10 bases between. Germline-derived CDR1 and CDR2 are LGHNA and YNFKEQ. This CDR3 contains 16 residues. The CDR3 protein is CASSQVLGGNTGELFF. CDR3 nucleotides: TGTGCCAGCAGCCAAGTCCTCGGGGGGAACACCGGGGAGCTGTTTTTT.

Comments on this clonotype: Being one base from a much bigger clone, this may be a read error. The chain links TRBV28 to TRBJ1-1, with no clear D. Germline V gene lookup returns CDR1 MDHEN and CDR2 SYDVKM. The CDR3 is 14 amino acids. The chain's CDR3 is CASSSVGQNTEALF. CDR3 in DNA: TGTGCCAGCAGTTCAGTGGGCCAGAACACTGAAGCTCTCTTT.

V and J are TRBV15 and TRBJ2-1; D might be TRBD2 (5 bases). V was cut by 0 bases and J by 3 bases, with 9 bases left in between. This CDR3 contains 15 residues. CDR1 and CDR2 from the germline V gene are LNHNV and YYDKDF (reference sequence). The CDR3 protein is CATSRDREVYNEQFF. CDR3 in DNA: TGTGCCACCAGCAGAGATCGGGAAGTCTACAATGAGCAGTTCTTC.

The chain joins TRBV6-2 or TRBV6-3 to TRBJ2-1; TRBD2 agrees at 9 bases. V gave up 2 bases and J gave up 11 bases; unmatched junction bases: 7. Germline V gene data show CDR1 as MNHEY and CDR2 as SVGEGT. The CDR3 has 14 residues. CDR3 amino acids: CASSYGLAGPKQFF. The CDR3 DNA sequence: TGTGCCAGCAGTTACGGGCTAGCGGGGCCCAAGCAGTTCTTC.

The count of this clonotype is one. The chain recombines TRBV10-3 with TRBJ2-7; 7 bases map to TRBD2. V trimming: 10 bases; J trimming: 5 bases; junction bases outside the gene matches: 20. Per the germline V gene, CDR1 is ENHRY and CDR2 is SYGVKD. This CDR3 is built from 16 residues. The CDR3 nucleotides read TGTGCCACGACGCCGTGGGGCGCGCTGGGAGGGAACGAGCAGTACTTC. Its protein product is CATTPWGALGGNEQYF.

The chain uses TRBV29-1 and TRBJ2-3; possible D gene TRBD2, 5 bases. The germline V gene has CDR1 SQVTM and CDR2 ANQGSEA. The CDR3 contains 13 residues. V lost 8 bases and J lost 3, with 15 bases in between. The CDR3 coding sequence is TGCAGCTGCTCCCTCGGCGGGACAGATACGCAGTATTTT. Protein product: CSCSLGGTDTQYF.

CDR3 protein: CASSSQYEQFF. The CDR3 nucleotides are TGTGCCAGCAGTTCGCAGTACGAGCAGTTCTTC. This chain links TRBV27 with TRBJ2-1; D not certain. CDR1 MNHEY and CDR2 SMNVEV come from the germline V gene (reference sequence). The CDR3 runs 11 residues. Deletions cut 4 bases from V and 10 bases from J, with 8 bases between.

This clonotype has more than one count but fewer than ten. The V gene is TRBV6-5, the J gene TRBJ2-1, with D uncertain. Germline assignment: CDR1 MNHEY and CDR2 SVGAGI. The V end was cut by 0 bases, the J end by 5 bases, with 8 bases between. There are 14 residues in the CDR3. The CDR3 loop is CASSYSVRDNEQFF. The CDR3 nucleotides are TGTGCCAGCAGTTACTCAGTCAGAGACAATGAGCAGTTCTTC.